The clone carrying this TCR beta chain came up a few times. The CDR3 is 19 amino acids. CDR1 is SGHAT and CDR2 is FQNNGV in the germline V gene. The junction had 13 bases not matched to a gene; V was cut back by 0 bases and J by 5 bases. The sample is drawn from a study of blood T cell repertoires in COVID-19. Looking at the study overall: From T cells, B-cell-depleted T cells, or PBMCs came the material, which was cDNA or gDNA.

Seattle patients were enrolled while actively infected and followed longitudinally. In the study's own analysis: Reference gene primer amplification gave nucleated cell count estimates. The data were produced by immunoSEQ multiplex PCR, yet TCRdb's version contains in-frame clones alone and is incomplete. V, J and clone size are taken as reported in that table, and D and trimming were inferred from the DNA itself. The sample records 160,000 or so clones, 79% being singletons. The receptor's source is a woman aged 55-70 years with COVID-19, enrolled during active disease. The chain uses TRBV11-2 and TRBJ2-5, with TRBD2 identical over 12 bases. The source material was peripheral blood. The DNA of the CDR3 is TGTGCCAGCAGCTTAGATCCCATGATGACTAGCGGGGGCGGGGAGACCCAGTACTTC. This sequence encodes CASSLDPMMTSGGGETQYF.